This TCR beta chain was captured by sequencing in a study of technical replicates of blood from four donors (dated by TCRdb to 2015 to 2018). Receptor libraries were prepared by the immunoSEQ multiplex PCR assay. TCRdb stores this immuneACCESS table with in-frame sequences only. Part of the clones is absent; in the studies checked, under half of the shortfall reflects unresolved V genes, and no reason is known for the rest. The sample yields tens of thousands of clones; 90% to 95% were counted once. The leading ten clones occupy about 0.4% of the sample. In regard to this clone: Its recognized antigen is unknown. Base-call qualities are not available, and no considerably larger clone is one nucleotide away.

V lost 6 bases and J lost 10 bases, and the count of bases not matched to a germline gene is 3. The CDR3 goes from the cysteine to the phenylalanine over 11 residues. Left in the record is the CDR3 DNA by itself, 33 bases read in frame from the first base. From the germline V gene, CDR1 is KGHSH and CDR2 is LQKENI. The material sequenced was T cells isolated from PBMCs. The rearrangement combines TRBV18 with TRBJ2-1; 7 bases in between match TRBD2. This sequence was found in a human donor in good health. At the DNA level, the sequence is TGTGCCAGCTCTGCGGGAGACGAGCAGTTCTTC. This sequence encodes CASSAGDEQFF. Beyond the CDR3, the reference TRBV18 and TRBJ2-1 genes provide the residues; the full variable domain reads: NAGVMQNPRHLVRRRGQEARLRCSPMKGHSHVYWYRQLPEEGLKFMVYLQKENIIDESGMPKERFSAEFPKEGPSILRIQQVVRGDSAAYFCASSAGDEQFFGPGTRLTVL.